This T cell receptor (beta chain) was retrieved from a study of cytomegalovirus exposure and HLA in healthy donors. Whole-study findings and limits: Researchers reported in a later analysis that common viral pathogens appeared linked to several top clusters.

The V gene's germline CDR1 is SGHTA and CDR2 FQGNSA. The CDR3 is made up of 18 amino acids. Trimming at V came to 5 bases and at J to 3 bases, leaving 17 bases not matched to a gene. Concerning this clone itself: Its antigen is not identified.

60 Vbeta and 13 Jbeta primers were used in PCR. Assay: immunoSEQ multiplex PCR; the TCRdb copy retains only in-frame clones and omits some. The sample has fewer than 180,000 clones; 63% are singletons. The TCR sequence derives from a woman aged 60-75 years in good health and CMV-seropositive. The specimen was PBMCs. The chain uses TRBV7-2 and TRBJ2-3, with TRBD2 identical over 7 bases. CDR3 bases: TGTGCCAGCAGCCTCCAGGCCGTCAGCGGGATACCGACAGATACGCAGTATTTT. Its protein product is CASSLQAVSGIPTDTQYF.